This passage covers 23 T cell receptor beta chains from one sample sequenced in a study of Ad26.COV2.S vaccination and SARS-CoV-2 variants (TCRdb year 2021). Library preparation used the immunoSEQ multiplex PCR assay. The table comes from immuneACCESS by way of TCRdb, which keeps in-frame sequences with V and J called. Part of the clones is missing from these tables; in studies checked, under half for an unresolved V gene and the rest for unknown reasons. Counted in this sample were roughly 350,000 clones; approximately 90% of them appeared once. Around 6.1% of the sample comes from the top ten. Explained via the paper, the treatment or condition label denotes: 15 to 20 received Ad26.COV2.S at low or high dose, single or two shots; roughly five received placebo; per-sample allocation not given. Repertoires of vaccine and placebo recipients were sequenced from samples collected on day 63 after the first injection.

Sequences were derived from peripheral blood, sampled in a trial of Ad26.COV2.S vaccine versus placebo. These receptors all stem from a person aged 18-60 years who received the Ad26.COV2.S COVID-19 vaccine or a placebo.

The chain recombines TRBV2 with TRBJ2-2; no firm D call. CDR3 size: 16 residues. The V end lost 2 bases, the J end lost 5 bases, and 15 bases lay between the germline ends. The germline V gene encodes CDR1 SNHLY and CDR2 FYNNEI. The CDR3 nucleotides are TGTGCCAGCAGTGAACGGCAGGTCGTGAGAACCGGGGAGCTGTTTTTT. Its protein product is CASSERQVVRTGELFF.

DNA of the CDR3: TGTGCCAGCTTACAGGACAGGGGTGCTTACAATGAGCAGTTCTTC. Encoded protein: CASLQDRGAYNEQFF. The chain uses TRBV6-5 and TRBJ2-1; 9 nucleotides agree with TRBD1. The CDR3 runs to 15 residues. V shed 8 bases and J 4 bases; nucleotides not matched to a gene: 9. Germline V gene data show CDR1 as MNHEY and CDR2 as SVGAGI.

This clone was recorded once. Here the CDR3 reads CASSKDSNYGYTF. Here the CDR3 DNA reads TGTGCCAGCAGTAAGGATTCTAACTATGGCTACACCTTC. The rearrangement links TRBV3-1 (or the pseudogene TRBV3-2) to TRBJ1-2; no reliable D call. CDR1 LGHDT and CDR2 YNNKEL come from the germline V gene (reference sequence). Trimming pared 6 bases from V and 0 bases from J, leaving 8 bases between. There are 13 residues in the CDR3.

The sample holds one count of this clone. The V and J genes are TRBV6-5 and TRBJ1-2; D perhaps matches TRBD1 (6 bases). Between the trimmed V and J ends, which lost 6 bases and 2 bases, there was a span of 13 bases. CDR1 and CDR2 (germline): MNHEY, SVGAGI. The CDR3 loop spans 14 amino acids. The CDR3 protein is CASRRTALNYGYTF. Here the CDR3 DNA reads TGTGCCAGCAGAAGGACAGCCCTAAACTATGGCTACACCTTC.

The V call is TRBV7-8, the J call TRBJ1-2; D is ambiguous. V gave up 5 bases and J gave up 5 bases, with 6 bases separating them. Germline loops: CDR1 SGHVS, CDR2 FQNEAQ. The CDR3 totals 11 residues. CDR3 sequence: CASSREYGYTF. CDR3 bases: TGTGCCAGCAGCCGGGAGTATGGCTACACCTTC.

This clone was observed a single time. The chain carries TRBV7-3 and TRBJ2-2; the D is unclear. The germline V and J ends were trimmed by 2 bases and 2 bases, with 9 bases remaining between them. Germline V gene data show CDR1 as SGHTA and CDR2 as FQGTGA. The CDR3 spans 15 residues. The CDR3 DNA sequence: TGTGCCAGCAGCTTACAGCGAACCAACACCGGGGAGCTGTTTTTT. Encoded protein: CASSLQRTNTGELFF.

The chain joins TRBV19 to TRBJ2-5, with TRBD2 identical over 7 bases. With 5 bases clipped from V and 5 bases from J, the junction kept 5 bases outside the gene matches. The CDR3 is 13 amino acids. Germline V gene sequence: CDR1 LNHDA, CDR2 SQIVND (reference sequence). CDR3 region: CASSVAGAETQYF. CDR3 DNA: TGTGCCAGTAGTGTGGCGGGAGCCGAGACCCAGTACTTC.

The rearrangement links TRBV9 to TRBJ2-2, with 9 bases aligning to TRBD2. The CDR3 is 16 amino acids. Germline lookup yields CDR1 SGDLS and CDR2 YYNGEE. J gave up 8 bases and V 0 bases, and 8 bases lay outside the gene matches. The DNA for the CDR3 is TGTGCCAGCAGCGTAGGTCCGGGACTAGCTAGAGGGGAGCTGTTTTTT. Translating it yields CASSVGPGLARGELFF.

V and J are TRBV27 and TRBJ2-7, with TRBD1 matching 7 bases. V shed 6 bases, J shed 3 bases, and the junction held 8 bases outside the gene matches. The length of the CDR3 is 14 residues. Germline V gene data show CDR1 as MNHEY and CDR2 as SMNVEV (reference sequence). The CDR3 here is CASRKAGTVYEQYF. CDR3 DNA: TGTGCCAGCAGAAAGGCCGGGACAGTCTACGAGCAGTACTTC.

The V call is TRBV9, the J call TRBJ2-1, with D tentatively TRBD2 (7 bases). The CDR3 is 17 amino acids. Trimming took off 0 bases at V and 4 bases at J, with 17 bases between the two ends. Germline-derived CDR1 and CDR2 are SGDLS and YYNGEE. The CDR3 reads CASSVGASGGGYNEQFF. For the CDR3, the DNA is TGTGCCAGCAGCGTAGGGGCTAGCGGAGGGGGGTACAATGAGCAGTTCTTC.

V is TRBV28 and J is TRBJ2-7, with a weak D call TRBD2 (6 bases). The V end was cut by 6 bases, the J end by 2 bases, with 20 bases between. The CDR3 consists of 16 residues. Germline V gene sequence: CDR1 MDHEN, CDR2 SYDVKM. The CDR3 region has the DNA TGTGCCAGCAGCCTTAGGTCCGGGACTTTACCCTACGAGCAGTACTTC. This gives the protein CASSLRSGTLPYEQYF.

This clone has at least ten counts. In the same sample, other DNA sequences code for this CDR3. The rearrangement links TRBV5-1 to TRBJ1-2; D possibly corresponds to TRBD1 (5 bases). Trimming left V 0 bases short and J 4 bases short, with 7 bases between. The CDR3 is 13 residues long. The germline gives CDR1 SGHRS, CDR2 YFSETQ. The DNA of the CDR3 is TGCGCCAGCAGCTTGGGTGACAGCTATGGCTACACCTTC. Its protein product is CASSLGDSYGYTF.

The V gene is TRBV2, the J gene TRBJ1-1, with 7 bases matching TRBD1. The CDR3 totals 13 residues. The V gene end was trimmed by 6 bases and the J gene end by 2 bases; junction bases not matched to a gene: 3. Germline values: CDR1 SNHLY, CDR2 FYNNEI. The CDR3 DNA is TGTGCCAGCAGCACAGGGGCAAACACTGAAGCTTTCTTT. It translates to CASSTGANTEAFF. The whole variable domain, filled in from reference TRBV2 and TRBJ1-1, reads EPEVTQTPSHQVTQMGQEVILRCVPISNHLYFYWYRQILGQKVEFLVSFYNNEISEKSEIFDDQFSVERPDGSNFTLKIRSTKLEDSAMYFCASSTGANTEAFFGQGTRLTVV.

The rearrangement links TRBV28 to TRBJ2-3, with 11 bases identical to TRBD2. CDR1 is MDHEN, CDR2 SYDVKM, per germline. The CDR3 is made up of 17 amino acids. V dropped 3 bases and J dropped 4; count of bases not matched to a gene: 9. In nucleotides, the CDR3 is TGTGCCAGCAGTTTGGGTAGCGGGAGGGCCTTATCAGATACGCAGTATTTT. Translation: CASSLGSGRALSDTQYF.

The chain joins TRBV4-2 to TRBJ1-1; D remains unclear. Germline V CDR1 and CDR2: LGHNA, YNFKEQ. Trimming took off 5 bases at V and 3 bases at J, with 10 bases between the two ends. The CDR3 length is 13 residues. The DNA for the CDR3 is TGTGCCAGCAGCTCCACCCGGTACACTGAAGCTTTCTTT. Its protein is CASSSTRYTEAFF.

The chain carries TRBV9 and TRBJ2-2, with D perhaps TRBD2 (6 bases). CDR1 and CDR2 from the germline V gene are SGDLS and YYNGEE. Trimming shortened V by 0 bases and J by 0 bases, and 9 bases separated the two germline ends. The CDR3 is 16 residues long. The CDR3 reads CASSVAGTANTGELFF. The CDR3 coding sequence is TGTGCCAGCAGCGTAGCCGGGACTGCGAACACCGGGGAGCTGTTTTTT.

The V call is TRBV5-6, the J call TRBJ2-7; 9 bases fit TRBD1. J lost 2 bases, V lost 1 base, and 13 bases had no gene match. The CDR3 spans 18 residues. The germline V gene encodes CDR1 SGHDT and CDR2 YYEEEE. The CDR3 reads CASSLKRLRQGVTYEQYF. CDR3 in DNA: TGTGCCAGCAGCTTGAAGAGGCTAAGACAGGGGGTAACCTACGAGCAGTACTTC.

V usage is TRBV7-9 and J usage is TRBJ1-2; 9 bases are a match to TRBD1. The CDR3 runs 13 residues. The J segment lost 7 bases and the V segment lost 5 bases, leaving 5 bases of the junction unmatched. CDR1 is SEHNR and CDR2 is FQNEAQ in the germline V gene (reference sequence). Here the CDR3 DNA reads TGTGCCAGCAGCCAACAGGGGGCGTTTGGCTACACCTTC. Encoded protein: CASSQQGAFGYTF.

This chain uses TRBV15 with TRBJ2-7, with D unresolved. This CDR3 comprises 13 residues. Germline CDR1 LNHNV, CDR2 YYDKDF (reference sequence). V dropped 2 bases and J dropped 1 base, with 6 bases sitting between them. The CDR3 sequence: CATSRLLSYEQYF. The CDR3 DNA follows: TGTGCCACCAGCAGACTGCTTTCCTACGAGCAGTACTTC.

The J gene is TRBJ2-1, the V gene TRBV5-4; TRBD2 matches at 7 bases. The CDR3 is 15 residues long. J was trimmed by 0 bases and V by 4 bases; bases with no gene match: 4. The germline V gene encodes CDR1 SGHNT and CDR2 YYREEE (reference sequence). CDR3 protein: CASSDGGSSYNEQFF. The CDR3 DNA reads TGTGCCAGCAGCGACGGGGGGAGCTCCTACAATGAGCAGTTCTTC.

This chain joins TRBV7-2 and TRBJ2-5; unclear D gene. The CDR3 is made up of 14 amino acids. Trimming left V 1 base short and J 5 bases short, with 11 bases between. From germline, CDR1 is SGHTA and CDR2 FQGNSA. The CDR3 nucleotides are TGTGCCAGCAGCTTAGGCCAGTTGGGGGAGACCCAGTACTTC. Its translation: CASSLGQLGETQYF.

The CDR3 loop reads CASSLRTVGVDTQYF. The CDR3 DNA reads TGCGCCAGCAGCCTAAGAACGGTGGGGGTTGATACGCAGTATTTT. The J gene is TRBJ2-3, the V gene TRBV4-3, with D perhaps being TRBD1 or TRBD2 (5 bases each). Trimming shortened V by 4 bases and J by 6 bases, and 17 bases separated the two germline ends. CDR3 length equals 15 residues. CDR1 is LGHNA, CDR2 YSLEER, per germline.

The chain joins TRBV13 to TRBJ1-4; D is ambiguous. The germline gives CDR1 PRHDT, CDR2 FYEKMQ (reference sequence). Trimming cost V 4 bases and J 7 bases, with 19 bases left between them. CDR3 length: 16 residues. This CDR3 reads CASSSLSDLLGEKLFF. The CDR3, as DNA: TGTGCCAGCAGCTCTCTTTCAGACCTCCTGGGTGAAAAACTGTTTTTT.